This entry concerns a single T cell receptor beta chain. This clonotype was observed a handful of times. This clone's antigen is unknown. At one boundary the junction diverges from the germline segment, which might be a read error. The donors were about 40 Caucasian individuals from Russia, aged 6 to 90 years, who were systemically healthy. Each donor gave ten milliliters of peripheral blood, drawn into EDTA-treated Vacutainer tubes. Ficoll-Paque density-gradient centrifugation was used to isolate PBMCs, with at least 6.5 million per sample. Total RNA, at least 5 micrograms per sample, was extracted from PBMCs with Trizol reagent. Naive CD45RAhigh/CD27high T cell percentages were measured by flow cytometry on a PBMC aliquot from every donor. The sample originates from a study of blood T cells in healthy people across ages (dated by TCRdb to about 2015). About the full investigation: Template switching captured roughly one uniquely barcoded TCR beta cDNA molecule per two T cells in model experiments. To track age-related changes in TCR beta repertoire diversity, the study relied on deep sequencing normalized with unique cDNA molecular identifiers. To avoid experimental bias, donors of different ages were randomly spread across the sequencing lanes. Four age groups were formed from the donors: young (average about 16 years), middle-aged (less than 40), aged (62) and long-lived (less than 85). Two additional independent replicas of 1 million unique cDNA reads from the same blood draw were analyzed for two donors (one aged 18 to 30 and one aged 80 or older).

Library preparation was by 5' RACE. TCRdb shows the sequencer as Illumina HiSeq 2500. A second PCR of roughly 7 to 12 cycles was run with a J-beta primer mix and a sample-barcoded 5' primer. A template-switch 5' adaptor carrying 12 random nucleotides introduced a unique molecular identifier onto each TCR beta cDNA molecule. Each sample yielded at least 3 million CDR3-containing paired-end reads. First-strand cDNA was synthesized from all RNA with the Mint cDNA synthesis kit, primed by a TRBC-specific oligonucleotide. Following uracil-DNA glycosylase treatment, all cDNA underwent a first 18-cycle PCR with the universal primers M1SS and BC2_uni_R. On the authors' methods: For normalization, 1 million high-quality reads, each with a distinct molecular identifier, were randomly selected from each sample. Instead of being binned into consensus sequences, reads with shared molecular identifiers were discarded. MiTCR, with a Q25 quality threshold and the strictest error-elimination algorithm, was used for CDR3 identification, clonotype clustering and error correction. A nonparametric unseen species model with Euler transformation was used to estimate a lower bound on total TCR beta diversity. TCRdb cleaned the public reads at Q25 with fastp, built clones with MiXCR and kept in-frame beta chains. Rows are unified per CDR3 protein, each entry keeping the most common DNA and genes. The V and J calls follow TCRdb's processing rather than the paper's. Here the sample has around 670,000 distinct CDR3 sequences; about 30% occur a single time. The ten largest make up approximately 15% of the sample.

The CDR3 contains 16 residues, cysteine and phenylalanine counted. Just CDR3 DNA is preserved here, 48 bases in frame from base 1. CDR1 DFQATT and CDR2 SNEGSKA are derived from the germline V gene (reference sequence). Results and caveats for the whole study, not just this receptor: Observed TCR beta diversity per million T cells fell roughly linearly with age, and a significant reduction was already apparent by age around 40. Estimates of total diversity based on one million sequenced T cells were regarded as lower bounds and as underestimates. Compared with the aged group, the long-lived group had more naive CD4+ T cells, fewer expanded clones and increased TCR diversity, suggesting age selection. Observed TCR beta diversity correlated strongly with the percentage of naive T cells measured by flow cytometry. The CMV infection status of donors was not known, potentially confounding age-related changes in expanded clonotypes. Conclusive comparison of naive and antigen-experienced compartments was prevented by the profiling of bulk unsorted PBMCs.

The sequence links TRBV20-1 to TRBJ1-6; TRBD1 is a weak D gene call, 6 bases matching. The sample was blood. The receptor comes from a woman of 80 years or more in good health. The DNA sequence is as follows: TGCGGTGCCCCCCTCTACAGGGTAAATGATAATTCACCCCTCCACTTT. It translates to CGAPLYRVNDNSPLHF.